This T cell receptor (beta chain) was captured by sequencing in a study of beta chain features in type 1 diabetes. Findings and limits, study-wide: Within patients, naive, central memory and Treg TCRB repertoires seemed more similar than within healthy donors. TCRB CDR3s were moderately but significantly shorter in Type 1 diabetes patients in all four CD4+ subsets. Reads derived from cDNA could over-represent cells showing high TCR expression.

In the case of this clone: Its cognate antigen is unknown.

The authors reverse transcribed all of the isolated RNA, so sequencing captured expressed TCRB transcripts. An average of approximately 4 million reads was obtained for naive, central memory and regulatory T cell samples. The table came from immunoSEQ multiplex PCR; TCRdb's copy has only in-frame clones and leaves some out. Counted here are hundreds of thousands of clones, approximately 11% occurring once; the ten biggest clones make up 0.017%. Trimming took 5 bases from V and 1 from J, leaving 8 bases between them. Germline loops: CDR1 ENHRY, CDR2 SYGVKD. The CDR3 covers 13 residues. This clonotype originated in a man aged 25 to 40 with type 1 diabetes. The gene calls are TRBV10-3 and TRBJ1-2; D is perhaps TRBD1 (5 bases). Sequenced input: naive CD4+ T cells from blood. DNA for the CDR3: TGTGCCATCAGTCAGGGATTTAACTATGGCTACACCTTC. Translating it yields CAISQGFNYGYTF.